The clone carrying this T cell receptor (beta chain) was seen a few times. Its matching antigen is unknown. This sample was taken from a study of cytomegalovirus exposure and HLA in healthy donors. The protocol was immunoSEQ multiplex PCR, while the TCRdb copy is restricted to in-frame clones and leaves out a portion. Here the sample spans more than 130,000 clones, around 88% being singletons. CDR1 and CDR2 (germline): MDHEN, SYDVKM. The CDR3 loop spans 13 amino acids. V gave up 6 bases and J gave up 6 bases, with 12 bases separating them. Findings and caveats of the study: Overall, under 200 TCR beta chains were annotated as cytomegalovirus-associated. As confirmed in vitro, a few CMV-associated chains were specific for CMV antigens.

The chain uses TRBV28 and TRBJ1-5; D call uncertain. The sample taken for sequencing was PBMCs. The sequence was collected from a woman aged 18-29 years in good health and CMV-seropositive. The CDR3 spells CASRSILSQPQHF. For the CDR3, the DNA is TGTGCCAGCAGATCCATCCTCAGTCAGCCCCAGCATTTT. The whole variable domain, filled in from reference TRBV28 and TRBJ1-5, reads DVKVTQSSRYLVKRTGEKVFLECVQDMDHENMFWYRQDPGLGLRLIYFSYDVKMKEKGDIPEGYSVSREKKERFSLILESASTNQTSMYLCASRSILSQPQHFGDGTRLSIL.